This TCR beta chain was sequenced during a study of shared clonotypes between healthy human individuals. Findings and limits, study-wide: It was observed that 5% to 6% of naive CD4 clonotypes were shared across several donors.

V shed 7 bases and J shed 8 bases, with 17 bases lying between them. The CDR3 totals 14 residues. The germline V gene encodes CDR1 SNHLY and CDR2 FYNNEI. Concerning this clone itself: Its target is not known.

Donors, healthy HIV-negative adults, lacked recent acute infections or vaccinations. Donors comprised only Caucasian adults living in Nashville, Tennessee. CD4+ cell separation produced CD45RA+ naive and CD45RA-negative memory subsets. Only in-frame clones appear in the TCRdb table, and some are missing; sequencing was by immunoSEQ multiplex PCR. This sample carries some 2.3 million clones, 80% to 95% of them seen once, and the ten largest clones take 0.39%. The receptor was isolated from a man younger than 35 in good health. Some clones in this sample may be carry-over from other donors' samples. The J gene is TRBJ1-4, the V gene TRBV2, with a weak D call TRBD1 (5 bases). Sequencing input: naive CD4+ T cells from PBMCs. Sample subset: CD45RA+ positively selected. The CDR3 DNA is TGTGCCAGCATGAGGCAGGGCTTAGGAGAAAAACTGTTTTTT. Its protein product is CASMRQGLGEKLFF.